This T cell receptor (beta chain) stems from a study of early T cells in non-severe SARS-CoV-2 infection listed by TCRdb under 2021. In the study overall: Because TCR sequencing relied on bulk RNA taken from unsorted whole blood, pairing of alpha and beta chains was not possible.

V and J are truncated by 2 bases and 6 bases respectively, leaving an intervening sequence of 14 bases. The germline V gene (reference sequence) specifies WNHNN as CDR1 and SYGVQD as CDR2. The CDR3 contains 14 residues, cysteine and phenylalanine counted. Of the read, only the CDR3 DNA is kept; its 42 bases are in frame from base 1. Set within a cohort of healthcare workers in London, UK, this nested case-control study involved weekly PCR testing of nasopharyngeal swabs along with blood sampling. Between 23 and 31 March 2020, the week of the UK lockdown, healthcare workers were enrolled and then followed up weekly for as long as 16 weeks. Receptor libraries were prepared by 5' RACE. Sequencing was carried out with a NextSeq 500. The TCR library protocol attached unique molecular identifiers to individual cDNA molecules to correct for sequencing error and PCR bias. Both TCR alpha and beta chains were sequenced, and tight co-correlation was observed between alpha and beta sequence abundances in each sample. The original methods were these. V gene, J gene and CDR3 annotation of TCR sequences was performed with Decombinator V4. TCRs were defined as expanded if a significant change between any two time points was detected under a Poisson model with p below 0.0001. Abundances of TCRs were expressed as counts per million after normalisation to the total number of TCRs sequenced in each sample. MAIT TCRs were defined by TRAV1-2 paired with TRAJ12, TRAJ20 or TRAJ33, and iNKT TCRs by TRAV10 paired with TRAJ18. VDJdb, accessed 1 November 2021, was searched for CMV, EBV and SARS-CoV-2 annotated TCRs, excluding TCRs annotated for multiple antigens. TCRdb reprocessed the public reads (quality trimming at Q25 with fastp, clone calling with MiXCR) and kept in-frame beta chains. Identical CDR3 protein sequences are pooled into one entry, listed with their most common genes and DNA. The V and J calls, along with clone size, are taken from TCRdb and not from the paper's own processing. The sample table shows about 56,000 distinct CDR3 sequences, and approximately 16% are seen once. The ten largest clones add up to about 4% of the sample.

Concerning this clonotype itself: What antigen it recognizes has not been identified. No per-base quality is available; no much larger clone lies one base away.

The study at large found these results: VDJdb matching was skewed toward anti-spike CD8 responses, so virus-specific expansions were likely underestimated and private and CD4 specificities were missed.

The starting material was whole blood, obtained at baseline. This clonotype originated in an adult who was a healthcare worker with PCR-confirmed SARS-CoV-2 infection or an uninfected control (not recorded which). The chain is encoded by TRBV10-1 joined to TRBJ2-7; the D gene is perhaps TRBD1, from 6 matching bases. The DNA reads TGCGCCAGCAGTGAGGACAGGCTTGCGATCGAGCAGTACTTC. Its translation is CASSEDRLAIEQYF.